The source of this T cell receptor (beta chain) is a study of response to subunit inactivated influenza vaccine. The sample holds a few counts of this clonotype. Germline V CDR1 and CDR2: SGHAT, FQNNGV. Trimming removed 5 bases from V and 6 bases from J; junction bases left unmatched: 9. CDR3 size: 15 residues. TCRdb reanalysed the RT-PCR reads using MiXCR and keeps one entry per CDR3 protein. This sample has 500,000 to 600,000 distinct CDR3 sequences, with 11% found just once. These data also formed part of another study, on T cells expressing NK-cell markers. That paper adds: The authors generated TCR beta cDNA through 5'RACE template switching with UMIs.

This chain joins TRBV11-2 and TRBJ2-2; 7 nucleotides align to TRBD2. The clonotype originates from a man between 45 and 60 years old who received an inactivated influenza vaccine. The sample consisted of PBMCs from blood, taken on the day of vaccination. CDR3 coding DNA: TGTGCCAGCAGCCTACAGTGGGCGGGGGCCGGGGAGCTGTTTTTT. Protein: CASSLQWAGAGELFF.